This T cell receptor (beta chain) originates from a study of blood T cell repertoires in COVID-19. Study details: There were acute and convalescent COVID-19 samples, and they came from the United States, Italy and Spain.

Study processing details: Reference gene primers were amplified, and this amplification served to estimate nucleated cell counts. The table came from immunoSEQ multiplex PCR; TCRdb's copy has only in-frame clones and leaves some out. The DNA gave D and trimming, while V, J and clone size come from that table. The sample shows about 14,000 clones, 87% of them seen only once. What was sequenced was peripheral blood. The receptor comes from a human donor with active COVID-19. The donor label of this sample is uncertain.

The CDR3 nucleotides read TGTGCCAGCAGCGTAGGTTTGGTGGGAGTCGGAAATGAGCAGTTCTTC. Translating it yields CASSVGLVGVGNEQFF. This chain joins TRBV9 and TRBJ2-1; the D gene is possibly TRBD2 (5 bases). V was clipped by 0 bases and J by 7 bases, with 17 bases between them. The CDR3 loop spans 16 amino acids. CDR1 and CDR2 from the germline V gene are SGDLS and YYNGEE.